The source of this T cell receptor beta chain is a study of T cells in Graves' hyperthyroidism and ophthalmopathy. Study-wide results and limits: In simple terms, a model built on 13 V-J features told ophthalmopathy apart from stable hyperthyroidism. Onset of ophthalmopathy came a median approximately 6.9 months after the model predicted it.

This clonotype was seen more than once but under ten times. The target antigen is unknown. Stable disease denoted Graves' hyperthyroidism without ophthalmopathy progression within 18 months. PBMCs were derived from under 13 ml fresh peripheral blood. Trimming took off 4 bases at V and 6 bases at J, with 17 bases between the two ends. The CDR3 is 14 residues long. The germline CDR1 and CDR2 sequences are SGHKS and YYEKEE (reference sequence). Amplified TCR beta CDR3 regions derived from RNA transcripts. RT-PCR in the first round (using the HTBI primer set) targeted the TCR CDR3. TCRdb re-analysed the multiplex PCR reads in MiXCR, keeping a single row per CDR3 protein. The repertoire has about 710,000 distinct CDR3 sequences, roughly 17% of them found once; the top ten carry around 7.7%.

The V call is TRBV5-5, the J call TRBJ2-7; D perhaps matches TRBD2 (6 bases). This receptor was taken from a young man with Graves' hyperthyroidism. The sequenced sample consisted of blood. Here the CDR3 reads CASSREDGVPEQYF. The CDR3 DNA reads as TGTGCCAGCAGCAGGGAGGACGGGGTCCCCGAGCAGTACTTC.